This TCR beta chain was recovered during a study of tumor-infiltrating lymphocytes in primary liver carcinoma. Across the whole study: The study enrolled male and female patients aged 30 to 69 years. Study results and caveats: Relative to tumor region pairs, the tumor-adjacent and tumor-blood pairs showed overlap that was lower. Blood's top-250-clone fraction was significantly lower than that of tumors (p = 0.039).

TCR beta cDNA was made from approximately 500 ng total RNA with a constant-region primer. Slightly modified ARM-PCR, run as three nested multiplex PCR rounds, produced the TCR beta libraries. Running ten to eleven cycles apiece, the first two PCR rounds relied on TRBV1-TRBV30 forward primers together with a C-beta reverse primer. TCRdb used MiXCR to reprocess the multiplex PCR reads, holding one entry per CDR3 protein. The top ten hold 72% of the sample, which has about 180,000 distinct CDR3 sequences, about 60% seen once. CDR1 and CDR2 (germline): SQVTM, ANQGSEA. CDR3 size: 12 residues. Trimming stripped 4 bases from V and 3 bases from J, with 10 bases between. Unsorted whole blood yielded the blood RNA, and germline DNA was also extracted. Note on this clonotype: Its matching antigen is unknown.

Input material: peripheral blood. This chain links TRBV29-1 with TRBJ2-7; maybe TRBD2 (6 bases). The clonotype was recovered from a man aged 35 to 55 with primary liver carcinoma and hepatitis B virus infection. The CDR3 DNA reads TGCAGCGTTGTTGCGGGGATCTACGAGCAGTACTTC. This encodes CSVVAGIYEQYF.